These T cell receptor beta chains were read from a single sample in a study of human T cells and chemical hapten exposure. One entry per CDR3 protein, called by TCRdb with MiXCR from the RACE reads. This table has 75,000 to 90,000 distinct CDR3 sequences, 10% appearing once. Here the sequenced sample was whole blood, taken in connection with sensitization to the hapten diphenylcyclopropenone (DPC). The receptors come from a woman in her forties or fifties with alopecia areata. Some clones in this sample may be carry-over from other donors' samples. The CDR3 runs from the conserved cysteine through the conserved F or W. Each record gives: CDR3 protein, CDR3 DNA, D gene, J gene, V gene, clone size. The D gene is left open where the match is weak. Only some rows state a clone size, as once, few, many or a class for expanded clones.

CASSVASGVINTQYF | TGCGCCAGCAGTGTGGCTAGCGGGGTCATAAATACGCAGTATTTT | TRBD2 | TRBJ2-3 | TRBV10-1 | -
CAVSGYTGELFF | TGTGCCGTTAGCGGGTACACCGGGGAGCTGTTTTTT | TRBD2 | TRBJ2-2 | TRBV11-1 | -
CASTRSNTGELFF | TGTGCCAGCACCCGCTCGAACACCGGGGAGCTGTTTTTT | - | TRBJ2-2 | TRBV2 | few
CSASPGLAGGSSYNEQFF | TGCAGTGCTAGCCCGGGACTAGCGGGAGGGAGCTCCTACAATGAGCAGTTCTTC | TRBD2 | TRBJ2-1 | TRBV20-1 | few
CASSGASREQFF | TGCGCCAGCAGTGGAGCTAGCCGTGAGCAGTTCTTC | - | TRBJ2-1 | TRBV10-2 | many
CASTATGRSETQYF | TGTGCCAGTACGGCGACAGGGCGGTCAGAGACCCAGTACTTC | TRBD1 | TRBJ2-5 | TRBV19 | -
CASSQVRNAGNTIYF | TGTGCCAGCAGCCAAGTTAGAAATGCTGGAAACACCATATATTTT | - | TRBJ1-3 | TRBV4-2 | -
CSVVRAEAFF | TGCAGCGTTGTGCGTGCTGAAGCTTTCTTT | - | TRBJ1-1 | TRBV29-1 | once
CASSFGQGNTEAFF | TGTGCCAGCAGCTTCGGACAGGGTAACACTGAAGCTTTCTTT | TRBD1 | TRBJ1-1 | TRBV13 | many
CASSISGQTSNQPQHF | TGTGCCAGCAGCATCTCTGGACAGACCAGCAATCAGCCCCAGCATTTT | - | TRBJ1-5 | TRBV7-2 | -
CASSYSGGRNYGYTF | TGTGCCAGCAGTTACAGCGGGGGACGGAACTATGGCTACACCTTC | - | TRBJ1-2 | TRBV6-2/TRBV6-3 | few
CASSWDRSGEKLFF | TGTGCCAGCAGTTGGGACAGAAGTGGTGAAAAACTGTTTTTT | TRBD1 | TRBJ1-4 | TRBV7-8 | few
CASSYGQGNQPQHF | TGTGCCAGCAGTTACGGACAGGGCAATCAGCCCCAGCATTTT | TRBD1 | TRBJ1-5 | TRBV6-6 | many
CASSTIGTNTEAFF | TGTGCCAGCTCAACCATCGGGACGAACACTGAAGCTTTCTTT | - | TRBJ1-1 | TRBV18 | many
CATSPGQGRTDTQYF | TGTGCCACCAGTCCTGGGCAGGGGCGCACAGATACGCAGTATTTT | - | TRBJ2-3 | TRBV24-1 | -
CAWSEGVGDLTDTQYF | TGTGCCTGGAGTGAGGGGGTAGGCGACCTCACAGATACGCAGTATTTT | - | TRBJ2-3 | TRBV30 | -
CASSSYGLAGALSYNEQFF | TGTGCCAGCAGTTCCTATGGACTAGCGGGAGCACTCTCCTACAATGAGCAGTTCTTC | TRBD2 | TRBJ2-1 | TRBV27 | -
CASSQDYGFARKDIQYF | TGCGCCAGCAGCCAAGATTACGGCTTTGCGAGAAAAGACATTCAGTACTTC | - | TRBJ2-4 | TRBV4-3 | many
CASSQEILAGGADTQYF | TGTGCCAGCAGCCAAGAAATACTAGCGGGAGGCGCAGATACGCAGTATTTT | TRBD2 | TRBJ2-3 | TRBV4-2 | many
CASSPDRTSNTIEQYF | TGCGCCAGCAGTCCTGATAGGACTTCCAATACGATCGAGCAGTACTTC | - | TRBJ2-7 | TRBV5-1 | -
CASSPRAGGPKGETQYF | TGTGCCAGCAGCCCGCGGGCGGGAGGGCCGAAGGGAGAGACCCAGTACTTC | TRBD2 | TRBJ2-5 | TRBV11-2 | many
CASSLAGGNQPQHF | TGTGCCAGCAGCTTAGCGGGGGGCAATCAGCCCCAGCATTTT | - | TRBJ1-5 | TRBV11-2 | many
CASSLVSTSGRNEQFF | TGTGCCAGCAGCTTGGTTAGTACTAGCGGGAGGAATGAGCAGTTCTTC | TRBD2 | TRBJ2-1 | TRBV7-8 | -
CASSKGWREVIYEQYF | TGTGCCAGCAGCAAGGGATGGCGGGAGGTGATCTACGAGCAGTACTTC | - | TRBJ2-7 | TRBV21-1 | -
CASSIQWAQETQYF | TGTGCCAGCAGCATCCAGTGGGCACAAGAGACCCAGTACTTC | - | TRBJ2-5 | TRBV11-2 | -
CSAEGLAGQETQYF | TGCAGCGCCGAAGGACTAGCGGGCCAAGAGACCCAGTACTTC | TRBD2 | TRBJ2-5 | TRBV29-1 | few
CASSLASSGNTGELFF | TGTGCCAGCAGTTTAGCGTCTAGCGGAAACACCGGGGAGCTGTTTTTT | TRBD2 | TRBJ2-2 | TRBV12-3/TRBV12-4 | many
CASSEVVGPTIGQYF | TGTGCCAGCAGTGAAGTAGTGGGACCTACCATAGGGCAGTACTTC | - | TRBJ2-7 | TRBV2 | -
CSVAPSGPYEQYF | TGCAGCGTTGCCCCTAGCGGGCCCTACGAGCAGTACTTC | TRBD2 | TRBJ2-7 | TRBV29-1 | -
CAISEKGPEAFF | TGTGCCATCAGCGAGAAAGGTCCTGAAGCTTTCTTT | - | TRBJ1-1 | TRBV10-3 | -
CAWSSDRERGYTF | TGTGCCTGGAGCTCAGACAGGGAACGTGGCTACACCTTC | TRBD1 | TRBJ1-2 | TRBV30 | many
CASSPSLRNTEAFF | TGTGCCAGCAGCCCTTCATTACGGAACACTGAAGCTTTCTTT | - | TRBJ1-1 | TRBV7-6 | few
CSARGGARAFF | TGCAGTGCTAGAGGGGGGGCTAGGGCTTTCTTT | - | TRBJ1-1 | TRBV20-1 | few
CASTTRRSSGSYTGELFF | TGTGCCAGCACCACCCGCCGCAGTAGCGGGAGTTATACCGGGGAGCTGTTTTTT | TRBD2 | TRBJ2-2 | TRBV27 | -
CASSLVPWNTQYF | TGTGCCAGCAGCTTAGTTCCCTGGAATACGCAGTATTTT | - | TRBJ2-3 | TRBV7-2 | -
CASSLGQTTSTDTQYF | TGCGCCAGCAGCCTGGGGCAAACTACAAGCACAGATACGCAGTATTTT | - | TRBJ2-3 | TRBV5-1 | -
CASSKRQGTYNEQFF | TGTGCCAGCAGTAAAAGACAGGGCACCTACAATGAGCAGTTCTTC | TRBD1 | TRBJ2-1 | TRBV25-1 | few
CASSLGSGRIGEQFF | TGTGCCAGCAGCTTAGGCAGCGGGAGAATCGGTGAGCAGTTCTTC | TRBD2 | TRBJ2-1 | TRBV7-9 | few
CASSPRQVGNQPQHF | TGTGCCAGCAGTCCCAGACAAGTTGGCAATCAGCCCCAGCATTTT | - | TRBJ1-5 | TRBV12-3/TRBV12-4 | -
CASTQRGLAGSSYEQYF | TGTGCCAGCACCCAAAGAGGGCTAGCGGGGTCCTCCTACGAGCAGTACTTC | TRBD2 | TRBJ2-7 | TRBV11-2 | -
CASSRGQGPLSYEQYF | TGCGCCAGCAGCAGGGGACAGGGACCCCTCTCCTACGAGCAGTACTTC | TRBD1 | TRBJ2-7 | TRBV4-1 | -
CASSFGGSSGANVLTF | TGTGCCAGCAGCTTCGGCGGGAGCTCTGGGGCCAACGTCCTGACTTTC | TRBD2 | TRBJ2-6 | TRBV7-3 | few